The source of this T cell receptor (beta chain) is a study of response to subunit inactivated influenza vaccine. Concerning this clonotype: The target antigen is unknown.

General study results and limits: After each seasonal influenza vaccination, few new T cells are recruited, the authors suggested.

From the RT-PCR reads, TCRdb called clonotypes with MiXCR, one entry per CDR3 protein. This table holds hundreds of thousands of distinct CDR3 sequences, approximately 12% found once. This CDR3 is built from 17 residues. Losses at the gene ends were 4 bases for V and 0 bases for J; bases not matched to a gene: 13. From germline, CDR1 is DFQATT and CDR2 SNEGSKA (reference sequence). This TCR came from a man aged 50 to 60 who received an inactivated influenza vaccine. The chain joins TRBV20-1 to TRBJ2-3; 7 bases align to TRBD2. The sample consisted of non-naive T cells sorted from PBMCs, taken approximately 15 days before vaccination. In DNA form, the CDR3 reads TGCAGTGCTAATACAGCGGGACTTCAGAAAAGCACAGATACGCAGTATTTT. As protein: CSANTAGLQKSTDTQYF.